This TCR beta chain was captured in a study of blood T cell repertoires in COVID-19. As for the study in general: COVID-19 samples collected from the United States, Italy and Spain covered acute and convalescent phases.

The age range of participants was about 18 to 89 years, with residence in approximately 25 US areas. Grouping used clinical history reported by participants in a survey and questionnaire. Resolution of symptoms, clearance, or two negative PCRs was present in recovered Cohort 3 donors. Measured with immunoSEQ multiplex PCR; TCRdb has only the in-frame clones, and not every one. The sample consists of around 310,000 clones, roughly 91% of them appearing once. CDR1 SGHAT and CDR2 FQNNGV come from the germline V gene. V was pared by 5 bases and J by 4 bases, with 8 bases of the junction left unmatched. The CDR3 is made up of 15 amino acids.

The sample taken for sequencing was PBMCs or T cells enriched from blood (not recorded which). This chain joins TRBV11-2 and TRBJ2-1, with 7 nucleotides matching TRBD1. This clonotype was sampled from a woman under 40 who had recovered from COVID-19. The CDR3 bases are TGTGCCAGCAGCCTAGGGGGCACAGGGTACAATGAGCAGTTCTTC. This sequence encodes CASSLGGTGYNEQFF.